The clone carrying this T cell receptor (beta chain) was picked up many times. Germline V CDR1 and CDR2: ENHRY, SYGVKD. The CDR3 extends over 12 amino acids. V was cut by 2 bases and J by 4 bases, with 5 bases left in between. The CDR3 regions of TCR beta were amplified from RNA transcripts. First-round RT-PCR of the TCR CDR3 relied on the HTBI primer set. Via MiXCR, TCRdb re-called the multiplex PCR reads, giving one row per CDR3 protein. The data contain under 700,000 distinct CDR3 sequences, 46% of them seen just once; the ten biggest clones take up about 7.8%. This specimen comes from a study of T cells in Graves' hyperthyroidism and ophthalmopathy.

The TCR sequence derives from a woman aged 18-29 years with Graves' hyperthyroidism. Material: peripheral blood or thyroid tissue (not recorded which). The V call is TRBV10-3, the J call TRBJ1-2, with D unresolved. CDR3 in amino acids: CAISEGFYGYTF. CDR3 DNA: TGTGCCATCAGTGAGGGTTTCTATGGCTACACCTTC.